This entry concerns a single T cell receptor (beta chain). The record originates from a study of blood T cell repertoires in COVID-19. Study-level background: PBMCs, B-cell-depleted T cells, or T cells provided the cDNA or gDNA that made up the material.

Per the original methods: Estimated nucleated cell counts came from reference gene primer amplification. Method: immunoSEQ multiplex PCR; TCRdb's copy keeps in-frame clones and lacks some. D and trimming were read from the DNA, whereas the V and J calls and clone size are those reported in that table. The sample includes 270,000 or so clones, about nine tenths of them seen just once. CDR3 size: 14 residues. Per the germline V gene, CDR1 is SGHDT and CDR2 is YYEEEE. The V and J ends lost 0 bases and 2 bases respectively, with 9 bases between them. The sequence came from a woman aged 25 to 39 with active or convalescent COVID-19. This rearrangement joins TRBV5-6 to TRBJ2-7, with unresolved D. The specimen was peripheral blood. The CDR3 loop is CASSLDGTTYEQYF. In nucleotides, the CDR3 is TGTGCCAGCAGCTTGGATGGCACTACCTACGAGCAGTACTTC.